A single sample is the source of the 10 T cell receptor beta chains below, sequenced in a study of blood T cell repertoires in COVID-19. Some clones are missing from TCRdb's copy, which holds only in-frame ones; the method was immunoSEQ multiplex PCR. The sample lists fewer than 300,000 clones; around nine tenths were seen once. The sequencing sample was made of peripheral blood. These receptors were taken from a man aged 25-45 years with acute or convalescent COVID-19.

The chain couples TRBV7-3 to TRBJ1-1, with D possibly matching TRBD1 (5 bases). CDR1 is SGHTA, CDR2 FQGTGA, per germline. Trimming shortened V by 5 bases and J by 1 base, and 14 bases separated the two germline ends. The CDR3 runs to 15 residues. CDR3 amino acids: CASSLEWGPNTEAFF. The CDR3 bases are TGTGCCAGCAGCCTCGAGTGGGGCCCGAACACTGAAGCTTTCTTT.

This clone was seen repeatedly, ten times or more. CDR3 bases: TGTGCCAGTAGTATAGTACAGGGCACTGAAGCTTTCTTT. Translating it yields CASSIVQGTEAFF. The chain is built from TRBV19 and TRBJ1-1; TRBD1 is a possible D gene (6 bases). Trimming shortened V by 1 base and J by 4 bases, and 7 bases separated the two germline ends. Germline assignment: CDR1 LNHDA and CDR2 SQIVND (reference sequence). CDR3 length equals 13 residues.

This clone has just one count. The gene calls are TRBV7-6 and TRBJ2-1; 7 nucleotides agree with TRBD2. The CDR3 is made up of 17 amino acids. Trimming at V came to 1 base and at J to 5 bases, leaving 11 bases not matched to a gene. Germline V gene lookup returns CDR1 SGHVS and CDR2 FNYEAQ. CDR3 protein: CASSLVGTGTINNEQFF. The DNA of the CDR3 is TGTGCCAGCAGCTTAGTGGGTACCGGGACTATCAACAATGAGCAGTTCTTC. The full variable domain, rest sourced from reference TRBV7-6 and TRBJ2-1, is GAGVSQSPRYKVTKRGQDVALRCDPISGHVSLYWYRQALGQGPEFLTYFNYEAQQDKSGLPNDRFSAERPEGSISTLTIQRTEQRDSAMYRCASSLVGTGTINNEQFFGPGTRLTVL.

The CDR3 bases are TGTGCCAGCAGCCCCCGGGACAGGATCCCCGGGGAGCTGTTTTTT. It is translated as CASSPRDRIPGELFF. The gene calls are TRBV11-2 and TRBJ2-2; 8 bases are a match to TRBD1. Germline CDR1 reads SGHAT; CDR2 reads FQNNGV. The CDR3 is 15 residues long. Unmatched junction bases numbered 8, after V lost 5 bases and J lost 6 bases.

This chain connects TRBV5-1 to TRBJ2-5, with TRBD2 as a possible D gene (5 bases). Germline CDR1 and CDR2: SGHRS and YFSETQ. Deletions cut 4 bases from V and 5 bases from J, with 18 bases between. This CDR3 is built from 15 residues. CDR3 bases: TGCGCCAGCAGCCCCCGGGATTCGGCCAGGGAGACCCAGTACTTC. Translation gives CASSPRDSARETQYF. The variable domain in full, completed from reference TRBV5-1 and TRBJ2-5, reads KAGVTQTPRYLIKTRGQQVTLSCSPISGHRSVSWYQQTPGQGLQFLFEYFSETQRNKGNFPGRFSGRQFSNSRSEMNVSTLELGDSALYLCASSPRDSARETQYFGPGTRLLVL.

The CDR3, as DNA: TGTGCCAGCAGTGGATCGACAGGGGGCAAAAACATTCAGTACTTC. This translates into CASSGSTGGKNIQYF. The chain combines TRBV2 with TRBJ2-4; TRBD1 matches 9 bases. The V and J ends lost 4 bases and 3 bases, in that order; junction bases with no gene match: 4. This CDR3 has 15 amino acids. The germline V gene encodes CDR1 SNHLY and CDR2 FYNNEI.

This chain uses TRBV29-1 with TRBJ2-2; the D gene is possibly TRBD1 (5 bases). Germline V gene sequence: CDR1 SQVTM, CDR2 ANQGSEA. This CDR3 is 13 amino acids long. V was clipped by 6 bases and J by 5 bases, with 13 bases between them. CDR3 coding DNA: TGCAGCGTAAACCCTCCAGGGACCGGGGAGCTGTTTTTT. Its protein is CSVNPPGTGELFF.

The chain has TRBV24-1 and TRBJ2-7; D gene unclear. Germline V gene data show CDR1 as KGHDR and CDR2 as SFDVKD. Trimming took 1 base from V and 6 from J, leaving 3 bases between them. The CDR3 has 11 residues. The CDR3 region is CATSDFREQYF. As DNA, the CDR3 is TGTGCCACCAGTGATTTTCGCGAGCAGTACTTC.

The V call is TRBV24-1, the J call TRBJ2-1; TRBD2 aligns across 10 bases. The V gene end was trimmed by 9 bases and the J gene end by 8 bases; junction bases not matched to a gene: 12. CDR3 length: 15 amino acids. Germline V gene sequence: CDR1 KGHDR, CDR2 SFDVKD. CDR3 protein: CATPWASGSRDEQFF. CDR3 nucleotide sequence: TGTGCCACCCCATGGGCTAGCGGGAGCAGAGATGAGCAGTTCTTC.

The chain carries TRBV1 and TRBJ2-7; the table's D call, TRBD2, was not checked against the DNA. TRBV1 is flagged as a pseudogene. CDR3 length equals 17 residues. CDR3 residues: CTSSGTSGGRSSYEQYF. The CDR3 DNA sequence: TGCACCAGCAGCGGGACTAGCGGGGGGCGGAGCTCCTACGAGCAGTACTTC.